The 20 T cell receptor beta chains in this list originate from one sample, sequenced in a study of cytomegalovirus exposure and HLA in healthy donors. Vbeta (60) and Jbeta (13) primers were used in the PCR. TCRdb keeps only in-frame clones here, not all; method: immunoSEQ multiplex PCR. The sample carries some 140,000 clones, approximately 62% recorded once. Source material: PBMCs. These receptors were taken from a human donor in good health.

CDR3 in DNA: TGCGCCAGCAGCCCTGGGAACAGGGGCGCAGATACGCAGTATTTT. Its translation is CASSPGNRGADTQYF. This chain uses TRBV5-1 with TRBJ2-3, with 7 bases matching TRBD1. Germline CDR1 is SGHRS and CDR2 is YFSETQ. The length of the CDR3 is 15 residues. Losses at the gene ends were 4 bases for V and 4 bases for J; bases not matched to a gene: 9.

The rearrangement links TRBV5-1 to TRBJ2-2, with TRBD1 matching over 7 bases. This CDR3 region has 15 residues. Germline trimming cut 0 bases from V and 5 bases from J; bases unmatched to any gene: 4. Germline lookup yields CDR1 SGHRS and CDR2 YFSETQ. The CDR3 nucleotides are TGCGCCAGCAGCTTGGGAGGCAGGGGGACCGGGGAGCTGTTTTTT. Translation: CASSLGGRGTGELFF.

This clone appeared once. The chain uses TRBV27 and TRBJ2-1; 12 bases align to TRBD1. Germline V gives CDR1 MNHEY, CDR2 SMNVEV (reference sequence). The V and J ends lost 7 bases and 8 bases, in that order; junction bases with no gene match: 6. The CDR3 consists of 14 residues. CDR3 nucleotide sequence: TGTGCCAGCACCGGGACAGGGGGCTTGGATGAGCAGTTCTTC. It specifies CASTGTGGLDEQFF.

The chain links TRBV19 to TRBJ2-3; 14 nucleotides align to TRBD2. J was trimmed by 1 base and V by 4 bases; bases with no gene match: 1. Germline V lookup: CDR1 LNHDA, CDR2 SQIVND (reference sequence). This CDR3 has 16 residues. The CDR3 DNA reads as TGTGCCAGTAGTACGACTAGCGGGGGGGGCACAGATACGCAGTATTTT. Residues: CASSTTSGGGTDTQYF.

The chain combines TRBV6-5 with TRBJ2-4; perhaps TRBD2 as D (6 bases). This CDR3 is built from 13 residues. Germline V gene lookup returns CDR1 MNHEY and CDR2 SVGAGI. The V end was cut by 2 bases, the J end by 8 bases, with 10 bases between. In nucleotides, the CDR3 is TGTGCCAGCAGTTACCCCGGGGGAGACATTCAGTACTTC. It yields the protein CASSYPGGDIQYF.

The rearrangement links TRBV28 to TRBJ2-5, with TRBD2 identical over 7 bases. Looked up from germline, CDR1 is MDHEN and CDR2 is SYDVKM. The CDR3 sequence is 16 residues long. After removal of 8 bases from V and 4 bases from J, the junction contained 16 bases not matched to a gene. The CDR3 loop is CASPRKGGPFGETQYF. Written as DNA, the CDR3 is TGTGCCAGCCCCCGCAAGGGAGGGCCTTTTGGAGAGACCCAGTACTTC. The full variable domain, in which reference TRBV28 and TRBJ2-5 provide the parts outside the CDR3, is DVKVTQSSRYLVKRTGEKVFLECVQDMDHENMFWYRQDPGLGLRLIYFSYDVKMKEKGDIPEGYSVSREKKERFSLILESASTNQTSMYLCASPRKGGPFGETQYFGPGTRLLVL.

This chain joins TRBV19 and TRBJ2-2; D is undetermined. Between the trimmed V and J ends, which lost 2 bases and 1 base, there was a span of 5 bases. Germline lookup yields CDR1 LNHDA and CDR2 SQIVND (reference sequence). The CDR3 spans 14 residues. CDR3 loop: CASSISQNTGELFF. CDR3 bases: TGTGCCAGTAGTATATCACAGAACACCGGGGAGCTGTTTTTT.

This clone was detected a few times. The chain recombines TRBV28 with TRBJ2-3; 11 bases agree with TRBD2. Trimming at V came to 6 bases and at J to 1 base, leaving 12 bases not matched to a gene. Germline CDR1 and CDR2: MDHEN and SYDVKM. The CDR3 contains 18 residues. CDR3 sequence: CASRTGTSGHARTDTQYF. The CDR3 nucleotides are TGTGCCAGCAGGACCGGGACTAGCGGTCATGCTCGCACAGATACGCAGTATTTT.

A few counts support this clone. The rearrangement links TRBV19 to TRBJ1-4; D gene ambiguous. The CDR3 spans 12 residues. Trimming shortened V by 5 bases and J by 3 bases, and 4 bases separated the two germline ends. Germline CDR1 is LNHDA and CDR2 is SQIVND (reference sequence). The CDR3 DNA reads TGTGCCAGTAGTGCAGCTAATGAAAAACTGTTTTTT. Its translation is CASSAANEKLFF.

This clone appeared a few times. The chain couples TRBV6-5 to TRBJ1-4; 7 bases map to TRBD1. Germline trimming cut 6 bases from V and 7 bases from J; bases unmatched to any gene: 11. Looked up from germline, CDR1 is MNHEY and CDR2 is SVGAGI. This CDR3 has 15 residues. Here the CDR3 reads CASSPDPDRAEKLFF. CDR3 coding DNA: TGTGCCAGCAGCCCCGACCCAGACAGGGCTGAAAAACTGTTTTTT.

The sample holds a few counts of this clone. The chain recombines TRBV18 with TRBJ1-1, with D maybe TRBD1 (5 bases). Germline V gene data show CDR1 as KGHSH and CDR2 as LQKENI. The CDR3 runs to 13 residues. V was trimmed by 5 bases and J by 1 base, leaving 8 bases between them. The CDR3 is CASSTDRNTEAFF. The CDR3 DNA reads TGTGCCAGCTCAACTGACAGGAACACTGAAGCTTTCTTT.

This sequence joins TRBV11-3 and TRBJ2-3; a weak D match, TRBD2 (5 bases). CDR1 and CDR2 (germline): SGHNT, YENEEA. The CDR3 is made up of 15 amino acids. Trimming shortened V by 1 base and J by 8 bases, and 16 bases separated the two germline ends. The CDR3 loop reads CASSLGLAGVATQYF. The CDR3 DNA reads as TGTGCCAGCAGCTTAGGTCTTGCCGGGGTAGCTACGCAGTATTTT.

The chain links TRBV5-4 to TRBJ2-5; TRBD2 aligns across 10 bases. Germline CDR1 reads SGHNT; CDR2 reads YYREEE (reference sequence). The CDR3 is made up of 14 amino acids. Germline trimming cut 4 bases from V and 5 bases from J; bases unmatched to any gene: 5. Here the CDR3 reads CASSLAGADETQYF. In nucleotides, the CDR3 is TGTGCCAGCAGCCTAGCGGGAGCGGATGAGACCCAGTACTTC. Full variable domain (missing parts from reference TRBV5-4 and TRBJ2-5): ETGVTQSPTHLIKTRGQQVTLRCSSQSGHNTVSWYQQALGQGPQFIFQYYREEENGRGNFPPRFSGLQFPNYSSELNVNALELDDSALYLCASSLAGADETQYFGPGTRLLVL.

The chain is built from TRBV29-1 and TRBJ2-5; 7 bases are a match to TRBD1. J gave up 5 bases and V 4 bases, and 7 bases lay outside the gene matches. This CDR3 is 13 amino acids long. The V gene's germline CDR1 is SQVTM and CDR2 ANQGSEA. The CDR3 DNA is TGCAGCGTTGGATTGGGACAGAGGGAGACCCAGTACTTC. It specifies CSVGLGQRETQYF.

The V call is TRBV19, the J call TRBJ2-7; the D is unclear. Trimming stripped 4 bases from V and 9 bases from J, with 13 bases between. This CDR3 has 12 amino acids. Per germline, CDR1 LNHDA and CDR2 SQIVND (reference sequence). The CDR3 spells CASSTTAARQYF. The DNA for the CDR3 is TGTGCCAGTAGTACAACCGCGGCAAGGCAGTACTTC.

J is TRBJ1-1 and V is TRBV29-1; D perhaps matches TRBD1 (6 bases). Trimming took 6 bases from V and 4 from J, leaving 9 bases between them. The CDR3 consists of 11 residues. From germline, CDR1 is SQVTM and CDR2 ANQGSEA. DNA for the CDR3: TGCAGCGTAGCCAGGGGCACTGAAGCTTTCTTT. This gives the protein CSVARGTEAFF.

The J gene is TRBJ1-5, the V gene TRBV4-1; 8 bases are a match to TRBD1. The CDR3 runs 18 residues. Trimming at V came to 0 bases and at J to 4 bases, leaving 11 bases not matched to a gene. Germline V gives CDR1 MGHRA, CDR2 YSYEKL. The CDR3 sequence: CASSQELGTGVPNQPQHF. The CDR3 nucleotides are TGCGCCAGCAGCCAAGAACTGGGGACAGGCGTCCCAAATCAGCCCCAGCATTTT.

The chain combines TRBV29-1 with TRBJ2-1; TRBD1 might be the D (6 bases). CDR1 and CDR2 (germline): SQVTM, ANQGSEA. This CDR3 region has 13 residues. Trimming took off 6 bases at V and 8 bases at J, with 17 bases between the two ends. The CDR3 nucleotides read TGCAGCGTCACGGGACATAGCCTTTATGAGCAGTTCTTC. Amino acid sequence: CSVTGHSLYEQFF.

V usage is TRBV25-1 and J usage is TRBJ2-5; TRBD2 agrees at 14 bases. Unmatched junction bases numbered 13, after V lost 5 bases and J lost 5 bases. CDR1 is MGHDK and CDR2 is SYGVNS in the germline V gene. The CDR3 consists of 18 residues. The CDR3 spells CASSPTPGTSGSGETQYF. Written as DNA, the CDR3 is TGTGCCAGCAGTCCAACCCCTGGGACTAGCGGGAGTGGCGAGACCCAGTACTTC.

The rearrangement uses TRBV10-3 and TRBJ2-2, with a tentative D call TRBD1 (6 bases). The ends were cut back, 11 bases at V and 1 base at J, with 14 bases in the middle. In germline, CDR1 is ENHRY, CDR2 SYGVKD. This CDR3 is 14 amino acids long. The CDR3 DNA is TGTGCCTCCTGGGGGCAGGGGAACACCGGGGAGCTGTTTTTT. Translating gives CASWGQGNTGELFF.